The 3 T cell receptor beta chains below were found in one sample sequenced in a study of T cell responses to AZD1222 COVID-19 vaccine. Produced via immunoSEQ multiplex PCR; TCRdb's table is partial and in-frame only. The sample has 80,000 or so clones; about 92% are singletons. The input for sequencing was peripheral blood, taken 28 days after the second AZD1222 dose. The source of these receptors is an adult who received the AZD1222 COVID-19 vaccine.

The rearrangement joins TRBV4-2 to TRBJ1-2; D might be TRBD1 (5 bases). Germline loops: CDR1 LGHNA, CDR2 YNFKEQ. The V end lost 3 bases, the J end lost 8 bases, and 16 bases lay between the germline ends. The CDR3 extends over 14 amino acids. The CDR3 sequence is CASSHPGGTGGYTF. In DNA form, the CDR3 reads TGTGCCAGCAGCCACCCTGGGGGTACGGGCGGCTACACCTTC.

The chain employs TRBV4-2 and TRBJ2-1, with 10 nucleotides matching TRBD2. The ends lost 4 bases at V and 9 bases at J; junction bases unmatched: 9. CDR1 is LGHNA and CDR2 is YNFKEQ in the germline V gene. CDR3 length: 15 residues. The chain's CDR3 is CASSRALAGVSEQFF. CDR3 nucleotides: TGTGCCAGCAGCCGCGCGCTAGCGGGAGTAAGTGAGCAGTTCTTC.

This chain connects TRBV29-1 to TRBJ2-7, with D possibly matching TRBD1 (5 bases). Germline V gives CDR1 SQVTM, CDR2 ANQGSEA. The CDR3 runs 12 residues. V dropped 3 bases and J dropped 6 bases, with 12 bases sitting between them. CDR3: CSVEAREGEQYF. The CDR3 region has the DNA TGCAGCGTTGAGGCCAGGGAAGGCGAGCAGTACTTC.